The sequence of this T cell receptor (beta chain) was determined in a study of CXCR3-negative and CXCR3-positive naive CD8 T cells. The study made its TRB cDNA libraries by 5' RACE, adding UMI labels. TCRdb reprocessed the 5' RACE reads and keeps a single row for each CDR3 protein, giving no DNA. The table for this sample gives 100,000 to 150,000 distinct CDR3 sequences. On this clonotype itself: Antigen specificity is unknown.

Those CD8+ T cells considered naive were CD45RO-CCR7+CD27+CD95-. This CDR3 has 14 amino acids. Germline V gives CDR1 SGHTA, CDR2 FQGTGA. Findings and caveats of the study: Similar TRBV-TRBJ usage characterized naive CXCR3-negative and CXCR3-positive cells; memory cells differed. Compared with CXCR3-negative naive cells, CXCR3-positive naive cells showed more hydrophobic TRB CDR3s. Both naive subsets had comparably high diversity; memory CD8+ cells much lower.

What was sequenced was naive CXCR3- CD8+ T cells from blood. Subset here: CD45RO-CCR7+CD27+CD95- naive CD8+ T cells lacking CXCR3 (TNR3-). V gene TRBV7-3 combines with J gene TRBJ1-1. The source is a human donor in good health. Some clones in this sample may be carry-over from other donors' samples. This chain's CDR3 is CASSLGLGNTEAFF.